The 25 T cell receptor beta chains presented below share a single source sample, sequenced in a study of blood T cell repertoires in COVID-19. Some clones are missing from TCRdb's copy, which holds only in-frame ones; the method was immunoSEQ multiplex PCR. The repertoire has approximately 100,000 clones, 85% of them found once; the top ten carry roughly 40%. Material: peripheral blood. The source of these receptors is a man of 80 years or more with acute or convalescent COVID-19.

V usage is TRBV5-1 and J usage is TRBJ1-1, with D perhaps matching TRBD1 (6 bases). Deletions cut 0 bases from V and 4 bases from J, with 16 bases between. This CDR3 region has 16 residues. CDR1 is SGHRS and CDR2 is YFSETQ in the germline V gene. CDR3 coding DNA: TGCGCCAGCAGCTTGGATACCAGGGGCCGTGGCACTGAAGCTTTCTTT. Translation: CASSLDTRGRGTEAFF.

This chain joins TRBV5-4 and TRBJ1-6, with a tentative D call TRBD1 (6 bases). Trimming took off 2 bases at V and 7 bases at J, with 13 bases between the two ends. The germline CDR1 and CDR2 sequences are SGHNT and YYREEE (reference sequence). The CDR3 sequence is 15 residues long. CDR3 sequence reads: CASSLKDRQNSPLHF. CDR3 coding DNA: TGTGCCAGCAGCTTAAAAGACAGGCAAAATTCACCCCTCCACTTT.

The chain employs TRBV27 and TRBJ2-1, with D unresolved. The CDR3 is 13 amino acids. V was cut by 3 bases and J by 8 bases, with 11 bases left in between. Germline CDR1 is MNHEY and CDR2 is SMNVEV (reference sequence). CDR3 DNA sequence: TGTGCCAGCAGTTTTCGGTATGGGCATGAGCAGTTCTTC. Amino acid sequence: CASSFRYGHEQFF.

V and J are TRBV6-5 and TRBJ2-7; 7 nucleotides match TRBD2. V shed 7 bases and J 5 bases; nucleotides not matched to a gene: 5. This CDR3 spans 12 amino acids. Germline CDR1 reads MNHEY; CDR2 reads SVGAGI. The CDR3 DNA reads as TGTGCCAGCATGGCGGGAGTAAACGAGCAGTACTTC. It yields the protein CASMAGVNEQYF.

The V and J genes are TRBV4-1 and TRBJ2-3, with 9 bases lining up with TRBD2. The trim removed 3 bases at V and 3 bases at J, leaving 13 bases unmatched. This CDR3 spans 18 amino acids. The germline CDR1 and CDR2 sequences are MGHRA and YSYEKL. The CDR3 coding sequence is TGCGCCAGCAGCCACAGCCCCCCCGCTAGCGGGACTACAGATACGCAGTATTTT. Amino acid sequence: CASSHSPPASGTTDTQYF.

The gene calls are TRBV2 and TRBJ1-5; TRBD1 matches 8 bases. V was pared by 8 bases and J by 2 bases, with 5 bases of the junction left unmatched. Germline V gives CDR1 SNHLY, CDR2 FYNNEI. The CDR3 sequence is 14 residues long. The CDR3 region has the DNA TGTGCCAGCTGGCAGGGGGCCGGCAATCAGCCCCAGCATTTT. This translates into CASWQGAGNQPQHF.

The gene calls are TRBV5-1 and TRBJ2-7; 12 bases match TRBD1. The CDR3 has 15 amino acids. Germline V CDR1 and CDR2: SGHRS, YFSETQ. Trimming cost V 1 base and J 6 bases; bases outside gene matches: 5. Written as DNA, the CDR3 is TGCGCCAGCAGCTTGTGGGGACAGGGGGCCGTCGAGCAGTACTTC. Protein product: CASSLWGQGAVEQYF.

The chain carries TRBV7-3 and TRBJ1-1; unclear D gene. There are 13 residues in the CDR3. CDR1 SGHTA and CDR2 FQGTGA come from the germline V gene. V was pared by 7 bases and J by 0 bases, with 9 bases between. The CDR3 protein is CASTSGVNTEAFF. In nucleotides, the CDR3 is TGTGCCAGCACCTCCGGGGTGAACACTGAAGCTTTCTTT. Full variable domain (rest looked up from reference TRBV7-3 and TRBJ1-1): GAGVSQTPSNKVTEKGKYVELRCDPISGHTALYWYRQSLGQGPEFLIYFQGTGAADDSGLPNDRFFAVRPEGSVSTLKIQRTERGDSAVYLCASTSGVNTEAFFGQGTRLTVV.

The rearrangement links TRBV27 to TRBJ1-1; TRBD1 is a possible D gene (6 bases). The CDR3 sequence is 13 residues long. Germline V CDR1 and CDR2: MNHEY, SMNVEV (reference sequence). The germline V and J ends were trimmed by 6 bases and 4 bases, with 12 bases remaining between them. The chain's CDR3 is CASSSGGGTEAFF. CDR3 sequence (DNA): TGTGCCAGCAGCTCGGGAGGGGGCACTGAAGCTTTCTTT.

CDR3 sequence: CSARDLYEAFF. DNA of the CDR3: TGCAGTGCTAGAGATCTGTATGAAGCTTTCTTT. This chain joins TRBV20-1 and TRBJ1-1; D gene uncertain. This CDR3 has 11 residues. V was pared by 0 bases and J by 7 bases, with 6 bases between. CDR1 is DFQATT, CDR2 SNEGSKA, per germline (reference sequence).

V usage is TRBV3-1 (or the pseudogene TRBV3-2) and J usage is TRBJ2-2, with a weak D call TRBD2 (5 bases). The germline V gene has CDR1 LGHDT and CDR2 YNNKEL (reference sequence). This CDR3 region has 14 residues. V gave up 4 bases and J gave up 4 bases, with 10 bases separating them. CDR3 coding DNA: TGTGCCAGCAGCCGTGAGGGCGGCACCGGGGAGCTGTTTTTT. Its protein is CASSREGGTGELFF.

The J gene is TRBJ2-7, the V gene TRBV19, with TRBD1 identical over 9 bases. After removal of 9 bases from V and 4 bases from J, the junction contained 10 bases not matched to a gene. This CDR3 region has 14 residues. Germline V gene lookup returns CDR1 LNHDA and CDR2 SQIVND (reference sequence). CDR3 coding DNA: TGTGCCAGCCGTTCGACAGGGGGTACGTACGAGCAGTACTTC. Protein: CASRSTGGTYEQYF.

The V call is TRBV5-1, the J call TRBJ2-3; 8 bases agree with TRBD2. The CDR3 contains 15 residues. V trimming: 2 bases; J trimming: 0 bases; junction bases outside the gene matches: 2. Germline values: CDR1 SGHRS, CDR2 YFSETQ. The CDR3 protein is CASSFPSGSTDTQYF. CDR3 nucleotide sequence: TGCGCCAGCAGCTTTCCTAGCGGGAGCACAGATACGCAGTATTTT.

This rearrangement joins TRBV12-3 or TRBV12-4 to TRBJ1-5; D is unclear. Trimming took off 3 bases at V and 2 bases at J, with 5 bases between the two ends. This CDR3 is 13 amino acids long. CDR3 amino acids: CASSFRGNQPQHF. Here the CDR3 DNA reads TGTGCCAGCAGTTTCCGTGGCAATCAGCCCCAGCATTTT.

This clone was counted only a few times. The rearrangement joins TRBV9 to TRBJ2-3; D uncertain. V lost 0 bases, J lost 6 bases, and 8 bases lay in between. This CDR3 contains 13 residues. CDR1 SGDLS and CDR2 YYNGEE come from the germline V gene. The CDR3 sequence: CASSVGPGDTQYF. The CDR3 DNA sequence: TGTGCCAGCAGCGTAGGACCCGGGGATACGCAGTATTTT.

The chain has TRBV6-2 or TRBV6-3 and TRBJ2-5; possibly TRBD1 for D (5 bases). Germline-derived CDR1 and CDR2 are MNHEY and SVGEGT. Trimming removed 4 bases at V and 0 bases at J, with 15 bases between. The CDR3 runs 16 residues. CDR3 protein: CASSFRVQSNQETQYF. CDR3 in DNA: TGTGCCAGCAGTTTCAGGGTCCAGTCTAACCAAGAGACCCAGTACTTC.

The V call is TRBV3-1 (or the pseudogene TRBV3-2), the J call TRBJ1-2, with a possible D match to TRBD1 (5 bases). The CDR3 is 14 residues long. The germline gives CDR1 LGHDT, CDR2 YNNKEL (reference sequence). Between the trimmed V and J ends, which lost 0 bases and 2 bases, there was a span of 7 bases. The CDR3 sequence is CASSQEGENYGYTF. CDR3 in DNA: TGTGCCAGCAGCCAAGAAGGGGAAAACTATGGCTACACCTTC.

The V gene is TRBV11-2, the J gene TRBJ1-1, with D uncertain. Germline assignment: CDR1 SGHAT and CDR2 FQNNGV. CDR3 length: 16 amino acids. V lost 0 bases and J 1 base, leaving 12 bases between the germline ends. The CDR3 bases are TGTGCCAGCAGCTTAGATGGCGGATTAAAGAACACTGAAGCTTTCTTT. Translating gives CASSLDGGLKNTEAFF.

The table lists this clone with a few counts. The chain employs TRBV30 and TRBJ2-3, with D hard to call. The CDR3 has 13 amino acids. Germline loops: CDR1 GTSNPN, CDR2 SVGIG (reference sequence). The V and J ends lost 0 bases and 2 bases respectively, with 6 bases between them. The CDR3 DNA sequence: TGTGCCTGGAGTGTTCCCAACACAGATACGCAGTATTTT. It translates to CAWSVPNTDTQYF.

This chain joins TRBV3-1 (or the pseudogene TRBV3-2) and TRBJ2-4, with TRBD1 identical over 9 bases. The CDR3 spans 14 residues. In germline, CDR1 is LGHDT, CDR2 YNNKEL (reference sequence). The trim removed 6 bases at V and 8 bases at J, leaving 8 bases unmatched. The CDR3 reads CASSRTGGGDIQYF. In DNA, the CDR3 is TGTGCCAGCAGTCGCACAGGGGGCGGAGACATTCAGTACTTC.

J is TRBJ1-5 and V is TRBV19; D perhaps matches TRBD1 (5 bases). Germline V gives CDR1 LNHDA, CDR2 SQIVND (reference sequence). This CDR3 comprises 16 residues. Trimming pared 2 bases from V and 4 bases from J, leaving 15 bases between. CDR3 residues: CASSIQGPSRNQPQHF. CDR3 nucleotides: TGTGCCAGTAGTATACAGGGCCCCTCCCGGAATCAGCCCCAGCATTTT. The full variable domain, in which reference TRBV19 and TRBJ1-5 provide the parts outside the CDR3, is DGGITQSPKYLFRKEGQNVTLSCEQNLNHDAMYWYRQDPGQGLRLIYYSQIVNDFQKGDIAEGYSVSREKKESFPLTVTSAQKNPTAFYLCASSIQGPSRNQPQHFGDGTRLSIL.

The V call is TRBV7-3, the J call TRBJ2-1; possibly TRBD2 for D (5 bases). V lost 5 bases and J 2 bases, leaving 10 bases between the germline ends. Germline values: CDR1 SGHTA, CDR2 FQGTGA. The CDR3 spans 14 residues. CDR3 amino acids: CASSLQRTYNEQFF. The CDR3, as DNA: TGTGCCAGCAGCCTTCAGCGGACCTACAATGAGCAGTTCTTC. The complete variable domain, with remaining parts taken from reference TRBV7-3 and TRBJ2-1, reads GAGVSQTPSNKVTEKGKYVELRCDPISGHTALYWYRQSLGQGPEFLIYFQGTGAADDSGLPNDRFFAVRPEGSVSTLKIQRTERGDSAVYLCASSLQRTYNEQFFGPGTRLTVL.

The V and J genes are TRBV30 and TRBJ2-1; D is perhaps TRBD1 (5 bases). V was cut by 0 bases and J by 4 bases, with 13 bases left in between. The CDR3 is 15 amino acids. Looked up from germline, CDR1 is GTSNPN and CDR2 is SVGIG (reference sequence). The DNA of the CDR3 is TGTGCCTGGAGTGTACGACAGCAATTATACAATGAGCAGTTCTTC. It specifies CAWSVRQQLYNEQFF.

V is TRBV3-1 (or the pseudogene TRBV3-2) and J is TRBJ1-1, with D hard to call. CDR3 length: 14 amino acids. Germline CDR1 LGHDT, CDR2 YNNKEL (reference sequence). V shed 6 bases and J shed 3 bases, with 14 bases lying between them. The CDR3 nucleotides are TGTGCCAGCAGTCTCGACACCTTTGACACTGAAGCTTTCTTT. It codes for CASSLDTFDTEAFF.

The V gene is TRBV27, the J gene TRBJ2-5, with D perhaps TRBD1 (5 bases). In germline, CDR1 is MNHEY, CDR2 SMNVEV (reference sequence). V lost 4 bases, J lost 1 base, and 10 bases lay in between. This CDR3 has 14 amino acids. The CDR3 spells CASSWGGTQETQYF. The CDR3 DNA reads TGTGCCAGCAGTTGGGGCGGAACCCAAGAGACCCAGTACTTC.